These T cell receptor beta chains were read from a single sample in a study of lymphopenia after photon versus proton radiotherapy. Here immunoSEQ multiplex PCR was the method, and the copy in TCRdb shows in-frame clones only, minus some. The sample holds about 58,000 clones, roughly 80% seen once. The starting material was peripheral blood, obtained from a patient treated with proton-based radiotherapy. The source is a man aged 55 to 70 with pancreatic cancer. Both conserved end residues are part of each CDR3. A D gene is named only where the DNA matches it firmly. Size is stated for part of the rows, as once, few or many counts, or as a class when the clone is expanded.

>TRBD2|.|TRBJ2-2|TRBV5-5
CASSSPGLADHTGELFF
TGTGCCAGCAGCAGCCCGGGACTAGCGGACCACACCGGGGAGCTGTTTTTT
>.|.|TRBJ2-6|TRBV19
CASSIPPPGSGANVLTF
TGTGCCAGTAGTATCCCCCCCCCAGGGTCTGGGGCCAACGTCCTGACTTTC
>.|few|TRBJ2-7|TRBV7-9
CASRPPGSYEQYF
TGTGCCAGCAGACCACCGGGCTCCTACGAGCAGTACTTC
>TRBD1|few|TRBJ2-7|TRBV6-1
CASSAGTGGNEQYF
TGTGCCAGCAGTGCCGGGACAGGGGGCAACGAGCAGTACTTC
>.|.|TRBJ1-3|TRBV7-9
CASSLVGSGNTIYF
TGTGCCAGCAGCTTAGTGGGCTCTGGAAACACCATATATTTT
>.|.|TRBJ1-1|TRBV27
CASSSRSTEAFF
TGTGCCAGCAGCTCTCGGAGTACTGAAGCTTTCTTT
>TRBD1|.|TRBJ2-7|TRBV6-6
CAISRSGQAFYEQYF
TGTGCCATCTCGAGGTCGGGACAGGCCTTCTACGAGCAGTACTTC
>.|.|TRBJ2-4|TRBV6-6
CASSYTTKNIQYF
TGTGCCAGCAGTTACACTACCAAAAACATTCAGTACTTC
>.|once|TRBJ2-3|TRBV6-5
CASSSGDTDTQYF
TGTGCCAGCAGTTCTGGTGACACAGATACGCAGTATTTT
>TRBD2|.|TRBJ2-1|TRBV7-2
CASSLASSGGPYEQFF
TGTGCCAGCAGCTTAGCGTCTAGCGGAGGGCCCTATGAGCAGTTCTTC
>TRBD2|.|TRBJ2-2|TRBV5-6
CASSSGGGTGELFF
TGTGCCAGCAGCTCGGGAGGGGGCACCGGGGAGCTGTTTTTT
>TRBD1|.|TRBJ1-1|TRBV5-4
CASSLGDRENTEAFF
TGTGCCAGCAGCTTGGGGGACAGGGAAAACACTGAAGCTTTCTTT
>.|.|TRBJ2-7|TRBV5-3
CARSFIRSGVLAYEQYF
TGTGCCAGAAGCTTTATTCGATCCGGAGTCCTAGCCTACGAGCAGTACTTC
>.|few|TRBJ2-7|TRBV5-1
CASSLTTYEQYF
TGCGCCAGCAGCTTGACTACGTACGAGCAGTACTTC
>.|once|TRBJ2-5|TRBV19
CASRGQEETQYF
TGTGCCAGTAGAGGCCAAGAAGAGACCCAGTACTTC
>.|few|TRBJ2-2|TRBV7-9
CASSLDSGGELFF
TGTGCCAGCAGCTTGGACAGTGGAGGGGAGCTGTTTTTT
>TRBD1|.|TRBJ2-2|TRBV9
CASSLRTGGTGELFF
TGTGCCAGCAGCCTTAGGACAGGGGGGACCGGGGAGCTGTTTTTT
>.|once|TRBJ1-1|TRBV5-6
CASSLAGPRNTEAFF
TGTGCCAGCAGCTTGGCTGGGCCCAGGAACACTGAAGCTTTCTTT
>.|.|TRBJ2-7|TRBV2
CASSDPLRTSYEQYF
TGTGCCAGCAGTGACCCCCTCAGAACAAGCTACGAGCAGTACTTC
>.|.|TRBJ1-1|TRBV11-3
CASSNSGGQPQAFF
TGTGCCAGCAGCAATAGTGGTGGCCAACCCCAAGCTTTCTTT
>.|.|TRBJ1-5|TRBV28
CASSNGFQPQHF
TGTGCCAGCAGCAACGGGTTTCAGCCCCAGCATTTT
>.|.|TRBJ1-4|TRBV28
CASSPGWEKLFF
TGTGCCAGCAGTCCAGGATGGGAAAAACTGTTTTTT
>.|.|TRBJ2-1|TRBV11-1
CASSLGRYYNEQFF
TGTGCCAGCAGCTTAGGACGGTACTACAATGAGCAGTTCTTC
>.|.|TRBJ1-5|TRBV27
CASSSEEGQPQHF
TGTGCCAGCAGTTCAGAGGAGGGTCAGCCCCAGCATTTT
>.|.|TRBJ2-3|TRBV30
CAWSKSDTQYF
TGTGCCTGGAGTAAGTCAGATACGCAGTATTTT
>TRBD2|.|TRBJ2-7|TRBV19
CASSIRGLAGYEQYF
TGTGCCAGTAGTATCAGGGGACTAGCGGGCTACGAGCAGTACTTC
>.|.|TRBJ2-3|TRBV4-2
CASSPSALDTQYF
TGTGCCAGCAGCCCTTCCGCCCTAGATACGCAGTATTTT
>.|medium-sized|TRBJ1-5|TRBV28
CASQLKFEAGHYTVGPQHF
TGTGCCAGCCAATTAAAATTTGAGGCGGGACATTACACTGTTGGGCCCCAGCATTTT
>.|.|TRBJ1-2|TRBV2
CASSEGEPYGYTF
TGTGCCAGCAGTGAGGGGGAGCCCTATGGCTACACCTTC
>.|.|TRBJ2-3|TRBV7-9
CASSLSQYTDTQYF
TGTGCCAGCAGCTTATCCCAGTACACAGATACGCAGTATTTT
>.|.|TRBJ2-7|TRBV2
CASSALDSLPAMDF
TGTGCCAGCAGCGCACTGGACAGCCTCCCTGCGATGGACTTC
>.|.|TRBJ2-7|TRBV11-2
CASSPRGAYEQYF
TGTGCCAGCAGCCCGAGGGGTGCCTACGAGCAGTACTTC